These 23 T cell receptor beta chains were sequenced from one sample in a study of early T cells in non-severe SARS-CoV-2 infection. TCRdb analysed the 5' RACE reads with MiXCR anew, one entry per CDR3 protein. The table includes approximately 64,000 distinct CDR3 sequences, 4.9% detected once. The sequencing input was whole blood. These receptors all stem from an adult who was a healthcare worker with PCR-confirmed SARS-CoV-2 infection or an uninfected control (not recorded which).

V is TRBV7-9 and J is TRBJ2-4, with D uncertain. Germline V gives CDR1 SEHNR, CDR2 FQNEAQ (reference sequence). V was shortened by 0 bases and J by 4 bases, with 19 bases between the two germline ends. The CDR3 has 18 amino acids. The CDR3 protein is CASSLALDGPREKNIQYF. The CDR3 coding sequence is TGTGCCAGCAGCTTAGCGTTAGACGGGCCTAGGGAAAAAAACATTCAGTACTTC.

This clonotype was seen a handful of times. This chain uses TRBV27 with TRBJ2-7; D is unresolved. This CDR3 region has 14 residues. Trimming took off 3 bases at V and 2 bases at J, with 11 bases between the two ends. Germline CDR1 is MNHEY and CDR2 is SMNVEV (reference sequence). The CDR3 is CASSFGGPPYEQYF. For the CDR3, the DNA is TGTGCCAGCAGTTTCGGCGGACCTCCCTACGAGCAGTACTTC.

This chain uses TRBV2 with TRBJ1-1, with a weak D call TRBD1 (6 bases). In germline, CDR1 is SNHLY, CDR2 FYNNEI. Trimming took 6 bases from V and 6 from J, leaving 11 bases between them. The CDR3 is 12 amino acids. CDR3 protein: CASRTRGPEAFF. As DNA, the CDR3 is TGTGCCAGCAGAACCAGGGGCCCTGAAGCTTTCTTT.

V gene TRBV20-1 combines with J gene TRBJ2-7; 10 bases line up with TRBD1. CDR3 size: 15 residues. V shed 6 bases, J shed 5 bases, and the junction held 13 bases outside the gene matches. Germline lookup yields CDR1 DFQATT and CDR2 SNEGSKA (reference sequence). The CDR3 is CSAIHNSGTGDEQYF. For the CDR3, the DNA is TGCAGTGCCATCCACAACTCCGGGACAGGGGACGAGCAGTACTTC.

This clonotype turned up a few times. This rearrangement joins TRBV12-3 or TRBV12-4 to TRBJ1-1; no clear D gene. The CDR3 loop spans 11 amino acids. Trimming shortened V by 6 bases and J by 9 bases, and 11 bases separated the two germline ends. The CDR3 is CASSRFFKAFF. The CDR3 DNA sequence: TGTGCCAGCAGCCGTTTTTTTAAAGCTTTCTTT.

Of note for this clonotype: The CDR3 does not end in the conserved phenylalanine or tryptophan, so this is likely a read error. J is TRBJ2-7 and V is TRBV14; a weak D match, TRBD2 (5 bases). In germline, CDR1 is SGHDN, CDR2 FVKESK. The CDR3 has 14 amino acids. V was trimmed by 1 base and J by 3 bases, leaving 10 bases between them. The DNA of the CDR3 is TGTGCCAGCAGCCAAGCTTTCGGGGACTACGAGCAGTACTCC. Translation gives CASSQAFGDYEQYS.

This clonotype was seen a few times. The rearrangement joins TRBV30 to TRBJ2-2; 7 bases match TRBD1. The trim removed 1 base at V and 3 bases at J, leaving 14 bases unmatched. Germline V gives CDR1 GTSNPN, CDR2 SVGIG (reference sequence). The CDR3 runs 18 residues. DNA for the CDR3: TGTGCCTGGAGTGGGGGGACAGTACGATCGTCGTACACCGGGGAGCTGTTTTTT. Amino acids: CAWSGGTVRSSYTGELFF.

This clonotype was seen a handful of times. This rearrangement joins TRBV7-2 to TRBJ1-3, with D unclear. Deletions cut 2 bases from V and 0 bases from J, with 11 bases between. This CDR3 has 16 amino acids. Germline V gives CDR1 SGHTA, CDR2 FQGNSA. The CDR3 reads CASSLRQFLSGNTIYF. The CDR3 DNA reads as TGTGCCAGCAGCTTAAGGCAGTTCCTCTCTGGAAACACCATATATTTT. The whole variable domain, filled in from reference TRBV7-2 and TRBJ1-3, reads GAGVSQSPSNKVTEKGKDVELRCDPISGHTALYWYRQSLGQGLEFLIYFQGNSAPDKSGLPSDRFSAERTGGSVSTLTIQRTQQEDSAVYLCASSLRQFLSGNTIYFGEGSWLTVV.

This clonotype came up many times. V usage is TRBV5-4 and J usage is TRBJ1-2; D may be TRBD1 (6 bases). Germline lookup yields CDR1 SGHNT and CDR2 YYREEE (reference sequence). Between the trimmed V and J ends, which lost 0 bases and 4 bases, there was a span of 10 bases. The CDR3 sequence is 14 residues long. This CDR3 reads CASSLVGGPYGYTF. Here the CDR3 DNA reads TGTGCCAGCAGCTTGGTGGGGGGGCCCTATGGCTACACCTTC.

There are many counts of this clonotype. This chain links TRBV6-2 or TRBV6-3 with TRBJ2-7; TRBD2 matches at 10 bases. After removal of 0 bases from V and 3 bases from J, the junction contained 17 bases not matched to a gene. CDR1 and CDR2 from the germline V gene are MNHEY and SVGEGT. This CDR3 comprises 20 residues. The chain's CDR3 is CASSYSIFGGTSVNFYEQYF. CDR3 nucleotides: TGTGCCAGCAGTTACTCAATTTTCGGAGGGACTAGCGTTAATTTCTACGAGCAGTACTTC.

This clonotype has at least ten counts. The V call is TRBV20-1, the J call TRBJ1-1; D is undetermined. The CDR3 spans 12 residues. Trimming cost V 3 bases and J 1 base, with 6 bases left between them. Germline CDR1 and CDR2: DFQATT and SNEGSKA (reference sequence). The CDR3 nucleotides read TGCAGTGCTAGGAACTGGAACACTGAAGCTTTCTTT. Residues: CSARNWNTEAFF.

The rearrangement uses TRBV7-2 and TRBJ2-7, with TRBD1 identical over 10 bases. Germline V lookup: CDR1 SGHTA, CDR2 FQGNSA. V was pared by 3 bases and J by 6 bases, with 5 bases of the junction left unmatched. CDR3 length: 14 residues. This chain's CDR3 is CASSLGQGRFEQYF. Here the CDR3 DNA reads TGTGCCAGCAGCTTGGGACAGGGGCGTTTCGAGCAGTACTTC.

Only a few counts were recorded for this clonotype. J is TRBJ2-7 and V is TRBV7-3, with 11 bases identical to TRBD1. The junction had 3 bases not matched to a gene; V was cut back by 5 bases and J by 3 bases. CDR1 is SGHTA and CDR2 is FQGTGA in the germline V gene. This CDR3 is 14 amino acids long. CDR3 in amino acids: CASSPGQGDYEQYF. The CDR3 region has the DNA TGTGCCAGCAGCCCGGGACAGGGGGACTACGAGCAGTACTTC.

This clonotype has a handful of counts. The chain couples TRBV6-5 to TRBJ2-5; 7 bases agree with TRBD1. This CDR3 is built from 15 residues. The junction had 4 bases not matched to a gene; V was cut back by 2 bases and J by 1 base. The germline V gene has CDR1 MNHEY and CDR2 SVGAGI. CDR3 amino acids: CASSYRGQIQETQYF. As DNA, the CDR3 is TGTGCCAGCAGTTACCGGGGACAGATCCAAGAGACCCAGTACTTC.

The chain links TRBV5-5 to TRBJ2-1; 7 nucleotides line up with TRBD1. V shed 3 bases, J shed 3 bases, and the junction held 9 bases outside the gene matches. Germline V gene lookup returns CDR1 SGHKS and CDR2 YYEKEE (reference sequence). The CDR3 totals 16 residues. CDR3 sequence: CASSSQTGQYYNEQFF. Here the CDR3 DNA reads TGTGCCAGCAGCTCCCAGACGGGACAGTACTACAATGAGCAGTTCTTC. The variable domain in full, completed from reference TRBV5-5 and TRBJ2-1, reads DAGVTQSPTHLIKTRGQQVTLRCSPISGHKSVSWYQQVLGQGPQFIFQYYEKEERGRGNFPDRFSARQFPNYSSELNVNALLLGDSALYLCASSSQTGQYYNEQFFGPGTRLTVL.

There are many counts of this clonotype. The J gene is TRBJ2-2, the V gene TRBV20-1, with 7 bases aligning to TRBD1. The germline V gene has CDR1 DFQATT and CDR2 SNEGSKA (reference sequence). The ends lost 3 bases at V and 3 bases at J; junction bases unmatched: 1. The CDR3 spans 13 residues. The CDR3 DNA follows: TGCAGTGCTAGGGGACAGCACACCGGGGAGCTGTTTTTT. Translation: CSARGQHTGELFF.

This clonotype was observed at least ten times. The chain is built from TRBV20-1 and TRBJ1-2, with TRBD1 matching over 7 bases. The CDR3 extends over 14 amino acids. Germline-derived CDR1 and CDR2 are DFQATT and SNEGSKA (reference sequence). The J segment lost 7 bases and the V segment lost 4 bases, leaving 12 bases of the junction unmatched. The CDR3 DNA follows: TGCAGTGCTACCTCCGACAGGGAAAGAAGTGGCTACACCTTC. This gives the protein CSATSDRERSGYTF.

This clonotype was seen repeatedly, ten times or more. This chain joins TRBV12-3 or TRBV12-4 and TRBJ2-5, with a possible D match to TRBD1 (6 bases). The CDR3 is 13 residues long. Trimming cost V 3 bases and J 4 bases, with 9 bases left between them. CDR3 protein: CASSFRGGETQYF. In DNA form, the CDR3 reads TGTGCCAGCAGTTTTAGAGGGGGAGAGACCCAGTACTTC.

In its sample, this clonotype was seen many times. V gene TRBV4-2 combines with J gene TRBJ2-1, with 9 positions matching TRBD2. This CDR3 spans 20 amino acids. V lost 4 bases to trimming and J lost 5 bases; unmatched junction nucleotides: 21. The germline V gene encodes CDR1 LGHNA and CDR2 YNFKEQ. CDR3 in DNA: TGTGCCAGCAGCCCCATACTAGGGCGGGGGGGCTTGAGAAACGACAATGAGCAGTTCTTC. It translates to CASSPILGRGGLRNDNEQFF.

This clonotype was seen more than once but under ten times. The chain has TRBV4-2 and TRBJ1-4; a possible D gene is TRBD1 (6 bases). The CDR3 has 17 amino acids. Trimming pared 5 bases from V and 7 bases from J, leaving 23 bases between. From germline, CDR1 is LGHNA and CDR2 YNFKEQ. The chain's CDR3 is CASSAFIFRDTSEKLFF. The CDR3 DNA follows: TGTGCCAGCAGCGCTTTTATATTCCGGGACACGAGTGAAAAACTGTTTTTT.

This clonotype was counted only a few times. J is TRBJ2-5 and V is TRBV20-1; tentatively, D is TRBD1 or TRBD2 (5 bases each). Germline CDR1 reads DFQATT; CDR2 reads SNEGSKA (reference sequence). The CDR3 spans 15 residues. Trimming removed 0 bases from V and 0 bases from J, with 11 bases in between. The CDR3 here is CSAREAGTYQETQYF. In nucleotides, the CDR3 is TGCAGTGCTAGAGAGGCAGGGACCTACCAAGAGACCCAGTACTTC.

This clonotype was detected many times. This rearrangement joins TRBV3-1 to TRBJ2-1; TRBD1 aligns across 9 bases. Germline CDR1 reads LGHDT; CDR2 reads YNNKEL (reference sequence). The CDR3 is 11 residues long. The V gene end was trimmed by 4 bases and the J gene end by 14 bases; junction bases not matched to a gene: 3. CDR3 residues: CASSLGTGKFF. The CDR3 DNA reads TGTGCCAGCAGCCTAGGGACAGGGAAGTTCTTC.

This clonotype has a count of ten or more. The rearrangement links TRBV28 to TRBJ1-6, with D hard to call. Trimming took off 5 bases at V and 4 bases at J, with 9 bases between the two ends. Germline lookup yields CDR1 MDHEN and CDR2 SYDVKM. The CDR3 spans 14 residues. In DNA, the CDR3 is TGTGCCAGCAGTCGGGTCGCTTATAATTCACCCCTCCACTTT. It yields the protein CASSRVAYNSPLHF.